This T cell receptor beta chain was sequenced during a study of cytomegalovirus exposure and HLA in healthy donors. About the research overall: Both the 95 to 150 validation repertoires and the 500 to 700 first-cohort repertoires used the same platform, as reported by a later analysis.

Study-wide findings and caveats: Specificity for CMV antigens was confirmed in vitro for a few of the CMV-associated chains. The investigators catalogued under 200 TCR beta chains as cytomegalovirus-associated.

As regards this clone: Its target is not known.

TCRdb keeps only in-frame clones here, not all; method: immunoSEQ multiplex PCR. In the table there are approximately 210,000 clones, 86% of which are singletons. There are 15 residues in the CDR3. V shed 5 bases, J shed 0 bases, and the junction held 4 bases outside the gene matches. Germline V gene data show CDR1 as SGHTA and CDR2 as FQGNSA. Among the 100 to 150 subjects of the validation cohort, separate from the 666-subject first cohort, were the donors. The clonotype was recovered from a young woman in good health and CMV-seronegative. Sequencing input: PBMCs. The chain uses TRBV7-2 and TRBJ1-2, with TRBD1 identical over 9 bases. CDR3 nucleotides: TGTGCCAGCAGCCCGCGGACAGGGGCTAACTATGGCTACACCTTC. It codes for CASSPRTGANYGYTF.